This TCR beta chain was profiled in a study of cytomegalovirus exposure and HLA in healthy donors. General study results and limits: The classifier was said to identify cytomegalovirus status with high specificity and sensitivity.

Turning to this clone: Its target is unknown.

Primers included in the PCR were 60 Vbeta and 13 Jbeta primers. This table comes from immunoSEQ multiplex PCR, and its TCRdb copy is limited to in-frame clones, with some not included. This sample has about 180,000 clones, with approximately 80% found just once. The specimen was PBMCs. This sequence was found in a girl aged 10-17 years in good health and CMV-seropositive.

The CDR3 loop is CASSESSLGVLTDTQYF. The CDR3 DNA is TGTGCCAGCAGTGAATCTAGCCTTGGGGTCCTAACGGATACGCAGTATTTT. The chain combines TRBV6-1 with TRBJ2-3; a weak D match, TRBD2 (5 bases). Germline V gene sequence: CDR1 MNHNS, CDR2 SASEGT. The CDR3 has 17 residues. V dropped 2 bases and J dropped 6 bases, with 21 bases sitting between them.